This T cell receptor (beta chain) was sequenced during a study of blood T cells in healthy people across ages. At the level of the study: Per every two T cells, about one barcoded beta molecule was captured by template switching.

Combining a sample-barcoded 5' primer with a J-beta primer mix, a second PCR ran for roughly 6 to 11 cycles. TCRdb recomputed calls from the 5' RACE reads with MiXCR, one row per CDR3 protein. The sample consists of about 720,000 distinct CDR3 sequences, 20% to 25% of them appearing once. Trimming at V came to 6 bases and at J to 9 bases, leaving 3 bases not matched to a gene. CDR3 length: 11 amino acids. Germline CDR1 is MNHNY and CDR2 is SVGAGI (reference sequence). Ranging in age from roughly 6 to 95, the donors were healthy Caucasian individuals from Russia. Each sample used at least 7 million PBMCs. At least 6 micrograms of total RNA were extracted per sample.

Sequenced: blood. The receptor comes from a man between 70 and 80 years old in good health. V usage is TRBV6-6 and J usage is TRBJ2-3; TRBD1 matches at 7 bases. This CDR3 is CASRSTGTQYF. CDR3 bases: TGTGCCAGCAGGTCGACAGGGACGCAGTATTTT.